The entry that follows covers one T cell receptor (beta chain) sequence. The antigen is not known. Sorts performed in triplicate captured hundreds of thousands of cells each from every CD8+ T cell subset. This entry comes from a study of CXCR3-negative and CXCR3-positive naive CD8 T cells. Germline values: CDR1 LGHDT, CDR2 YNNKEL (reference sequence). The CDR3 covers 15 residues. Through 5' RACE with UMI labels, the TRB cDNA libraries were prepared. TCRdb re-called the 5' RACE reads and shows each CDR3 protein once, DNA omitted. This listing includes some 150,000 distinct CDR3 sequences. Study-wide points: Hydrophobicity of TRB CDR3s was greater in CXCR3-positive naive cells than in CXCR3-negative naive cells. Diversity in memory CD8+ cells fell much lower than the comparably high levels seen in both naive subsets.

The sequence came from a human donor in good health. Some clones in this sample may be carry-over from other donors' samples. Sequencing was done on a sample of naive CXCR3+ CD8+ T cells from blood. Indicated subset: CD45RO-CCR7+CD27+CD95- naive CD8+ T cells expressing CXCR3 (TNR3+). The gene calls are TRBV3-1 and TRBJ1-1. CDR3 in amino acids: CASSQAVGGNTEAFF.